Sequencing of this TCR beta chain was carried out in a study of T cells in Graves' hyperthyroidism and ophthalmopathy. This clonotype was counted between two and nine times. Researchers took RNA transcripts and amplified the TCR beta CDR3 regions from them. The TCR CDR3 first-round RT-PCR relied on the HTBI primer set. MiXCR, run by TCRdb on the multiplex PCR reads, gives a single entry per CDR3 protein. This table holds hundreds of thousands of distinct CDR3 sequences, roughly 14% found once. The CDR3 has 15 residues. The V and J ends lost 7 bases and 1 base respectively, with 16 bases between them. CDR1 is MGHDK, CDR2 SYGVNS, per germline.

J is TRBJ1-1 and V is TRBV25-1; D perhaps matches TRBD1 (6 bases). Material: blood. The clonotype originates from a young man with Graves' ophthalmopathy. The CDR3 here is CASIGLGHRNTEAFF. The DNA for the CDR3 is TGTGCCAGCATAGGGCTGGGACATCGGAACACTGAAGCTTTCTTT.